The 28 T cell receptor beta chains below were found in one sample sequenced in a study of T cells in Graves' hyperthyroidism and ophthalmopathy (dated by TCRdb to between 2019 and 2020). The library was generated by multiplex PCR. Sequencing was performed on an Illumina HiSeq 2000. Amplification of TCR beta CDR3 regions was carried out from RNA transcripts. The TCR CDR3 was subjected to a first round of RT-PCR using the HTBI primer set and the Qiagen OneStep RT-PCR kit. In TCRdb, the public reads were trimmed at Q25 with fastp and aligned with MiXCR, with productive beta chains retained. Rows with one shared CDR3 protein collapse into an entry with the most common genes and DNA. The sample table records some 350,000 distinct CDR3 sequences; about 16% of these occur just once. Of the sample, about 21% is held by the ten largest clones. The specimen was blood. The receptors here all came from a woman aged 55-69 years with Graves' ophthalmopathy.

The V call is TRBV19, the J call TRBJ2-7; either TRBD1 or TRBD2 may fit D (5 bases each). V was pared by 6 bases and J by 9 bases, with 21 bases between. CDR1 and CDR2 from the germline V gene are LNHDA and SQIVND (reference sequence). This CDR3 region has 14 residues. CDR3 residues: CASSQPGPINRQYF. The CDR3 DNA reads TGTGCCAGTAGCCAGCCGGGACCCATCAATCGGCAGTACTTC.

This clonotype was observed at least ten times. The rearrangement uses TRBV29-1 and TRBJ2-3, with TRBD1 matching 12 bases. Germline V gene data show CDR1 as SQVTM and CDR2 as ANQGSEA. The CDR3 sequence is 18 residues long. Trimming at V came to 4 bases and at J to 3 bases, leaving 14 bases not matched to a gene. This chain's CDR3 is CSVGQGTGGAGSTDTQYF. The DNA of the CDR3 is TGCAGCGTTGGGCAAGGGACAGGGGGCGCGGGTTCAACAGATACGCAGTATTTT.

This clonotype was detected many times. This chain links TRBV5-1 with TRBJ2-7; D call uncertain. There are 13 residues in the CDR3. Trimming pared 4 bases from V and 6 bases from J, leaving 14 bases between. The germline gives CDR1 SGHRS, CDR2 YFSETQ. This chain's CDR3 is CASSIDILGEQYF. The DNA for the CDR3 is TGCGCCAGCAGCATCGACATCTTGGGCGAGCAGTACTTC.

The V gene is TRBV24-1, the J gene TRBJ2-1; 8 positions match TRBD2. Germline V gives CDR1 KGHDR, CDR2 SFDVKD. The CDR3 runs 16 residues. The ends lost 4 bases at V and 5 bases at J; junction bases unmatched: 9. The CDR3 sequence is CATSDPAGVTHNEQFF. CDR3 DNA: TGTGCCACCAGTGACCCAGCGGGAGTTACCCACAATGAGCAGTTCTTC.

The chain joins TRBV19 to TRBJ2-5, with a possible D match to TRBD2 (5 bases). The J call may be in error: the DNA end matches TRBJ2-1 better. The CDR3 extends over 13 amino acids. Germline CDR1 LNHDA, CDR2 SQIVND (reference sequence). The CDR3: CASTKPSGPPQFF. The CDR3 DNA reads TGTGCCAGTACCAAGCCCAGCGGCCCCCCCCAGTTCTTC.

This clonotype was seen at least ten times. This chain connects TRBV7-9 to TRBJ2-7; maybe TRBD1 (6 bases). The germline V gene encodes CDR1 SEHNR and CDR2 FQNEAQ (reference sequence). The ends were cut back, 5 bases at V and 4 bases at J, with 12 bases in the middle. The CDR3 runs 13 residues. The CDR3 sequence: CASSADSTYEQYF. The CDR3 coding sequence is TGTGCCAGCAGCGCGGACAGCACGTACGAGCAGTACTTC.

This clonotype appeared a few times. The chain has TRBV27 and TRBJ1-2; 8 bases line up with TRBD1. The germline V gene has CDR1 MNHEY and CDR2 SMNVEV (reference sequence). The CDR3 loop spans 15 amino acids. V was clipped by 5 bases and J by 0 bases; unmatched bases: 5. The CDR3 DNA is TGTGCCAGCAGTCCCGGGACAGGAACTAACTATGGCTACACCTTC. Its translation: CASSPGTGTNYGYTF.

This clonotype came up many times. The chain recombines TRBV28 with TRBJ2-1, with a tentative D call TRBD2 (7 bases). In germline, CDR1 is MDHEN, CDR2 SYDVKM. Trimming removed 5 bases at V and 2 bases at J, with 13 bases between. The CDR3 is made up of 15 amino acids. In DNA, the CDR3 is TGTGCCAGCAGTGAACAGGGACTAACCTACAATGAGCAGTTCTTC. Protein product: CASSEQGLTYNEQFF.

Points on this clonotype: A much larger clone differs by one base, so this may be a read error. Here the CDR3 reads CASSQGLSQDCEQYF. CDR3 sequence (DNA): TGTGCCAGCAGCCAGGGTCTCTCCCAGGACTGCGAGCAGTACTTC. The J gene is TRBJ2-7, the V gene TRBV4-2; D possibly corresponds to TRBD2 (5 bases). This CDR3 spans 15 amino acids. Trimming removed 3 bases from V and 6 bases from J, with 18 bases in between. The germline V gene has CDR1 LGHNA and CDR2 YNFKEQ.

This clonotype was recorded a few times. The genes are TRBV12-3 or TRBV12-4 and TRBJ2-1; 11 nucleotides match TRBD1. The CDR3 has 17 residues. After removal of 6 bases from V and 6 bases from J, the junction contained 13 bases not matched to a gene. The CDR3 DNA reads as TGTGCCAGCAGGCAAACCGGGACAGGGGGTGGTGTCAATGAGCAGTTCTTC. Residues: CASRQTGTGGGVNEQFF.

This clonotype was counted ten times or more. This chain joins TRBV12-3 or TRBV12-4 and TRBJ1-1, with TRBD1 as a possible D gene (6 bases). This CDR3 spans 16 amino acids. The ends were cut back, 2 bases at V and 0 bases at J, with 13 bases in the middle. The CDR3 region is CASSLYIGQLNTEAFF. The CDR3, as DNA: TGTGCCAGCAGTTTATATATAGGACAGCTGAACACTGAAGCTTTCTTT.

The chain combines TRBV28 with TRBJ1-1; the match to TRBD1 covers 9 bases. The V gene's germline CDR1 is MDHEN and CDR2 SYDVKM. V was clipped by 5 bases and J by 1 base; unmatched bases: 5. The CDR3 length is 15 residues. The CDR3 coding sequence is TGTGCCAGCAGTCAACCACAGGGGGCGAACACTGAAGCTTTCTTT. Translating it yields CASSQPQGANTEAFF.

This clonotype has a count of ten or more. The V and J genes are TRBV2 and TRBJ2-7, with D possibly matching TRBD2 (6 bases). The CDR3 contains 15 residues. CDR1 SNHLY and CDR2 FYNNEI come from the germline V gene. Trimming left V 3 bases short and J 4 bases short, with 16 bases between. The CDR3 loop reads CASSEDSGYIYEQYF. The DNA for the CDR3 is TGTGCCAGCAGTGAGGATAGCGGATATATATACGAGCAGTACTTC. The entire variable domain, with the rest obtained from reference TRBV2 and TRBJ2-7, is as follows: EPEVTQTPSHQVTQMGQEVILRCVPISNHLYFYWYRQILGQKVEFLVSFYNNEISEKSEIFDDQFSVERPDGSNFTLKIRSTKLEDSAMYFCASSEDSGYIYEQYFGPGTRLTVT.

The chain uses TRBV10-2 and TRBJ2-1, with a weak D call TRBD1 (6 bases). From germline, CDR1 is WSHSY and CDR2 SAAADI. V gave up 9 bases and J gave up 7 bases, with 19 bases separating them. The CDR3 totals 14 residues. The CDR3, as DNA: TGCGCCAGTCCAATGGGGGACAAAGAAAATGAGCAGTTCTTC. Encoded protein: CASPMGDKENEQFF.

Written as DNA, the CDR3 is TGTGCCAGCAAATTGGAGTTGGGCAACGAGCAGTACTTC. It codes for CASKLELGNEQYF. The J gene is TRBJ2-7, the V gene TRBV6-1; D is uncertain. Germline-derived CDR1 and CDR2 are MNHNS and SASEGT. V lost 7 bases to trimming and J lost 5 bases, with 15 bases between them. CDR3 length: 13 amino acids.

The V call is TRBV18, the J call TRBJ2-7, with 8 positions matching TRBD2. Germline loops: CDR1 KGHSH, CDR2 LQKENI. CDR3 size: 15 residues. The ends lost 2 bases at V and 1 base at J; junction bases unmatched: 4. As DNA, the CDR3 is TGTGCCAGCTCACCAGGCGGGAGGCCTTCCTACGAGCAGTACTTC. Encoded protein: CASSPGGRPSYEQYF.

This clonotype was counted ten times or more. The rearrangement joins TRBV18 to TRBJ2-4, with D possibly being TRBD1 (6 bases). There are 16 residues in the CDR3. The V gene's germline CDR1 is KGHSH and CDR2 LQKENI. The V gene lost 4 bases and the J gene lost 0 bases, with 13 bases spanning the gap. This chain's CDR3 is CASSHRQDLAKNIQYF. The CDR3 DNA sequence: TGTGCCAGCTCACATCGACAGGATCTAGCCAAAAACATTCAGTACTTC.

This chain links TRBV9 with TRBJ2-5; 7 bases agree with TRBD2. From germline, CDR1 is SGDLS and CDR2 YYNGEE. The CDR3 covers 15 residues. The V segment lost 0 bases and the J segment 5 bases; nucleotides outside the gene matches: 7. CDR3 DNA sequence: TGTGCCAGCAGCGTAGGCCTAGCGGCGTCGGAGACCCAGTACTTC. Its protein product is CASSVGLAASETQYF.

At least ten counts were recorded for this clonotype. The J gene is TRBJ2-5, the V gene TRBV7-3; 11 bases align to TRBD1. Germline V gene data show CDR1 as SGHTA and CDR2 as FQGTGA. J was trimmed by 5 bases and V by 2 bases; bases with no gene match: 7. The CDR3 runs to 16 residues. In nucleotides, the CDR3 is TGTGCCAGCAGCTTAGGAGGACAGGGGGCGTGGGAGACCCAGTACTTC. It yields the protein CASSLGGQGAWETQYF.

This sequence joins TRBV6-1 and TRBJ2-3, with D possibly matching TRBD1 (6 bases). Trimming shortened V by 8 bases and J by 0 bases, and 12 bases separated the two germline ends. The CDR3 contains 14 residues. Per germline, CDR1 MNHNS and CDR2 SASEGT. The CDR3 coding sequence is TGTGCCAGCGCCACCGGGACAAGCACAGATACGCAGTATTTT. Protein: CASATGTSTDTQYF.

This clonotype came up many times. The chain has TRBV28 and TRBJ2-3; maybe TRBD1 (6 bases). Germline CDR1 and CDR2: MDHEN and SYDVKM. V lost 6 bases and J 8 bases, leaving 15 bases between the germline ends. The CDR3 has 13 residues. CDR3 amino acids: CASRTPDRPTQYF. As DNA, the CDR3 is TGTGCCAGCAGAACCCCGGACAGACCTACGCAGTATTTT.

This clonotype was detected ten times or more. The gene calls are TRBV2 and TRBJ2-1; 9 nucleotides match TRBD2. The germline gives CDR1 SNHLY, CDR2 FYNNEI. J gave up 5 bases and V 6 bases, and 5 bases lay outside the gene matches. The CDR3 has 14 residues. Written as DNA, the CDR3 is TGTGCCAGCAGCGGACTAGCGCTAAACAATGAGCAGTTCTTC. This gives the protein CASSGLALNNEQFF.

Points on this clonotype: With a much larger clone just one base away, this may be a read error. The rearrangement links TRBV28 to TRBJ2-7; 7 nucleotides agree with TRBD2. The length of the CDR3 is 14 residues. V was pared by 7 bases and J by 0 bases, with 6 bases of the junction left unmatched. The V gene's germline CDR1 is MDHEN and CDR2 SYDVKM. The CDR3 loop reads CASTGAGVSYEQYF. In DNA, the CDR3 is TGTGCCAGCACTGGCGCGGGGGTCTCCTACGAGCAGTACTTC.

This clonotype was counted many times. J is TRBJ2-2 and V is TRBV20-1, with 11 bases that match TRBD1. Trimming at V came to 0 bases and at J to 6 bases, leaving 3 bases not matched to a gene. The CDR3 consists of 15 residues. CDR1 is DFQATT, CDR2 SNEGSKA, per germline (reference sequence). Here the CDR3 reads CSARDRDRGAGELFF. In DNA form, the CDR3 reads TGCAGTGCTAGAGATCGGGACAGGGGGGCCGGGGAGCTGTTTTTT.

The chain has TRBV15 and TRBJ1-5; no clear D gene. V was pared by 5 bases and J by 3 bases, with 5 bases between. Germline CDR1 LNHNV, CDR2 YYDKDF (reference sequence). The CDR3 is 12 residues long. DNA of the CDR3: TGTGCCACCAGCCCCCTCAATCAGCCCCAGCATTTT. This codes for CATSPLNQPQHF.

This clonotype was observed at least ten times. V gene TRBV3-1 combines with J gene TRBJ2-1; maybe TRBD2 (6 bases). V lost 4 bases to trimming and J lost 7 bases, with 8 bases between them. This CDR3 comprises 12 residues. The V gene's germline CDR1 is LGHDT and CDR2 YNNKEL (reference sequence). This chain's CDR3 is CASSPAGNEQFF. The DNA for the CDR3 is TGTGCCAGCAGCCCCGCGGGAAATGAGCAGTTCTTC.

This clonotype was found once. This sequence joins TRBV13 and TRBJ2-6; 11 nucleotides match TRBD2. Germline trimming cut 9 bases from V and 0 bases from J; bases unmatched to any gene: 4. CDR1 and CDR2 (germline): PRHDT, FYEKMQ (reference sequence). The length of the CDR3 is 16 residues. CDR3 in amino acids: CASWTSGPSGANVLTF. In DNA, the CDR3 is TGTGCCAGTTGGACTAGCGGGCCCTCTGGGGCCAACGTCCTGACTTTC.

This clonotype was seen more than once but under ten times. The V gene is TRBV6-1, the J gene TRBJ2-3; D may match TRBD1 or TRBD2 (5 bases each). The CDR3 loop spans 13 amino acids. V lost 8 bases to trimming and J lost 0 bases, with 9 bases between them. The germline CDR1 and CDR2 sequences are MNHNS and SASEGT. The DNA of the CDR3 is TGTGCCAGCCGGGACGGGAGCACAGATACGCAGTATTTT. As protein: CASRDGSTDTQYF.